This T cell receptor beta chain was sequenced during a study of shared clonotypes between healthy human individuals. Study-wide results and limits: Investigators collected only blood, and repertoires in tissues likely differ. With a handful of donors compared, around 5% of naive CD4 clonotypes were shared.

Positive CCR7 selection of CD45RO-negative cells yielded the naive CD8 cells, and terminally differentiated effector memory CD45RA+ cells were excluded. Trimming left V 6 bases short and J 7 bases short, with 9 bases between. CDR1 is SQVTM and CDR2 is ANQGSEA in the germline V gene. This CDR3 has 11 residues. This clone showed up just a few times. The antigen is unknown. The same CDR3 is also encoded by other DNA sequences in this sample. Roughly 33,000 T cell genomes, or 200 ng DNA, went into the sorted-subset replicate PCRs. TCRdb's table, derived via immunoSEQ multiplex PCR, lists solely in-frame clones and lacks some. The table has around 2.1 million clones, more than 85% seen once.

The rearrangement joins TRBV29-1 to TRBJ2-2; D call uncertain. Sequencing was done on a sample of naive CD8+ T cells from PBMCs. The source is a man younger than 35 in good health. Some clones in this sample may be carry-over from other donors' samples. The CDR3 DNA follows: TGCAGCGTGCTAAGTGGCGGGGAGCTGTTTTTT. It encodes CSVLSGGELFF.